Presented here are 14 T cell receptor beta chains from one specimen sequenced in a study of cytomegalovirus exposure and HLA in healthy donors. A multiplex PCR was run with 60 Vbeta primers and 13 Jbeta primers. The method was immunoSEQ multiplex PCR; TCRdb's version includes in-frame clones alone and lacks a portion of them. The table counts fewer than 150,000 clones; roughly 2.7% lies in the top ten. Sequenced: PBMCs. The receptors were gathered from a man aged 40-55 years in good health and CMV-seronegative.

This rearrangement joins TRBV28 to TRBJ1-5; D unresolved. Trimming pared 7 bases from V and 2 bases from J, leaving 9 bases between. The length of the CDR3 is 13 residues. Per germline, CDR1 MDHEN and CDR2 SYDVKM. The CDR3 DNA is TGTGCCAGCAATATAAATCGCAATCAGCCCCAGCATTTT. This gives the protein CASNINRNQPQHF.

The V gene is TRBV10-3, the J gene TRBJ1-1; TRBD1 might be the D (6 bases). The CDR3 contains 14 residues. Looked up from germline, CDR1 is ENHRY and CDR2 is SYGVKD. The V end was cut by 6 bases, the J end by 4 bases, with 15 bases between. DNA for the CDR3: TGTGCCATCAGGGACACAGGGCTGGCCACTGAAGCTTTCTTT. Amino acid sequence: CAIRDTGLATEAFF.

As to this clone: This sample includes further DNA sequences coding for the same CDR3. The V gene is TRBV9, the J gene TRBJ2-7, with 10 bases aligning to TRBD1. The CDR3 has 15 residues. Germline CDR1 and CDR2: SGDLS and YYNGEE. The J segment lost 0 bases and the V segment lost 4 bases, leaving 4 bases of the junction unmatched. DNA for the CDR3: TGTGCCAGCAGCCTCAGGACAGGGGGCTCCTACGAGCAGTACTTC. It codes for CASSLRTGGSYEQYF.

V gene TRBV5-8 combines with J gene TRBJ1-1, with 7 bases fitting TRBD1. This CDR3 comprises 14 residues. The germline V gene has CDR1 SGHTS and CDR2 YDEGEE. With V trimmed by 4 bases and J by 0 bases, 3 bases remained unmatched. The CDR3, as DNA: TGTGCCAGCAGCGTCGGACAGGTGAACACTGAAGCTTTCTTT. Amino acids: CASSVGQVNTEAFF.

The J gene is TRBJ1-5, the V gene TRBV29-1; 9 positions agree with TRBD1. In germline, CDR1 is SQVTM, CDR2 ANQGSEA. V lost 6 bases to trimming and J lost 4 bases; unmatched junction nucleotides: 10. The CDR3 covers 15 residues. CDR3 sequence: CSVIPGTGNNQPQHF. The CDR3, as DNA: TGCAGCGTCATACCCGGGACAGGGAATAATCAGCCCCAGCATTTT.

This chain's CDR3 is CASSLRRQGREDGYTF. The DNA of the CDR3 is TGTGCCAGCAGCTTAAGGAGACAGGGGAGAGAGGATGGCTACACCTTC. V gene TRBV7-8 combines with J gene TRBJ1-2; 8 nucleotides line up with TRBD1. This CDR3 has 16 residues. Germline V gene lookup returns CDR1 SGHVS and CDR2 FQNEAQ. The trim removed 2 bases at V and 6 bases at J, leaving 11 bases unmatched.

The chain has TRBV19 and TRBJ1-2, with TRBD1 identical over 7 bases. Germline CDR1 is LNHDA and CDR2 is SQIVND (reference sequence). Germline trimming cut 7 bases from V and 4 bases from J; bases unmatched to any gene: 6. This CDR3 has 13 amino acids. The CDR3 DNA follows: TGTGCCAGTACAAACAGGGGTCCCTATGGCTACACCTTC. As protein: CASTNRGPYGYTF.

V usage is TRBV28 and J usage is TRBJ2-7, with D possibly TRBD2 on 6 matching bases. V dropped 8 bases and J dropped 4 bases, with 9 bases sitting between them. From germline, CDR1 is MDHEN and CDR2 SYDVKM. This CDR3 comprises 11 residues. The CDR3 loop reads CASAAGYEQYF. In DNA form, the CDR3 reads TGTGCCAGCGCAGCGGGTTACGAGCAGTACTTC. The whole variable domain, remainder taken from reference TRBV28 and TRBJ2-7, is DVKVTQSSRYLVKRTGEKVFLECVQDMDHENMFWYRQDPGLGLRLIYFSYDVKMKEKGDIPEGYSVSREKKERFSLILESASTNQTSMYLCASAAGYEQYFGPGTRLTVT.

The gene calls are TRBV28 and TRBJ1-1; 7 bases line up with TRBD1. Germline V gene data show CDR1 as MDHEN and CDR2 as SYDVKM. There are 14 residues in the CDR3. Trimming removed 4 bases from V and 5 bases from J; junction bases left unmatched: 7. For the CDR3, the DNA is TGTGCCAGCAGTTCCCCGGGACAGAGGACTGAAGCTTTCTTT. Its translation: CASSSPGQRTEAFF.

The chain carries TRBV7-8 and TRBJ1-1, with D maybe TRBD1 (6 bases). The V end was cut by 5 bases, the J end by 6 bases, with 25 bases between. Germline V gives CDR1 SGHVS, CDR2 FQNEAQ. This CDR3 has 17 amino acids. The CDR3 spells CASSIPGGPAFGAEAFF. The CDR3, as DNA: TGTGCCAGCAGCATTCCGGGGGGCCCGGCTTTTGGGGCTGAAGCTTTCTTT.

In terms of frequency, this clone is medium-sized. The CDR3 reads CASSIDGGAPYNEQFF. The CDR3 DNA reads as TGTGCCAGTAGTATAGATGGGGGGGCCCCTTACAATGAGCAGTTCTTC. J is TRBJ2-1 and V is TRBV19; possibly TRBD2 for D (7 bases). The CDR3 has 16 residues. Deletions cut 0 bases from V and 4 bases from J, with 13 bases between. Germline V lookup: CDR1 LNHDA, CDR2 SQIVND (reference sequence).

The CDR3 here is CASSPGTGGLAEQYF. The CDR3 nucleotides are TGCGCCAGCAGCCCAGGGACAGGGGGTTTGGCCGAGCAGTACTTC. The chain couples TRBV5-1 to TRBJ2-7, with 11 nucleotides matching TRBD1. With V trimmed by 4 bases and J by 6 bases, 9 bases remained unmatched. This CDR3 has 15 amino acids. The germline V gene encodes CDR1 SGHRS and CDR2 YFSETQ.

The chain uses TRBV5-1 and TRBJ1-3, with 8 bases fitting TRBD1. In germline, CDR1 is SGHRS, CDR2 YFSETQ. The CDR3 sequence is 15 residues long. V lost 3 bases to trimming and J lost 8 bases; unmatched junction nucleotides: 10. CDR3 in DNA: TGCGCCAGCAGCTGGACAGGGAATTCGCAAGACACCATATATTTT. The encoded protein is CASSWTGNSQDTIYF.

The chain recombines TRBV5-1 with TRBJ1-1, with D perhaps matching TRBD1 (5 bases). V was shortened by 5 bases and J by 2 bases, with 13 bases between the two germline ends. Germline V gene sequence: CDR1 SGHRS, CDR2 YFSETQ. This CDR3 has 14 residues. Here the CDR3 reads CASSPLGQNTEAFF. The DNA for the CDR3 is TGCGCCAGCAGTCCCCTAGGACAAAACACTGAAGCTTTCTTT.